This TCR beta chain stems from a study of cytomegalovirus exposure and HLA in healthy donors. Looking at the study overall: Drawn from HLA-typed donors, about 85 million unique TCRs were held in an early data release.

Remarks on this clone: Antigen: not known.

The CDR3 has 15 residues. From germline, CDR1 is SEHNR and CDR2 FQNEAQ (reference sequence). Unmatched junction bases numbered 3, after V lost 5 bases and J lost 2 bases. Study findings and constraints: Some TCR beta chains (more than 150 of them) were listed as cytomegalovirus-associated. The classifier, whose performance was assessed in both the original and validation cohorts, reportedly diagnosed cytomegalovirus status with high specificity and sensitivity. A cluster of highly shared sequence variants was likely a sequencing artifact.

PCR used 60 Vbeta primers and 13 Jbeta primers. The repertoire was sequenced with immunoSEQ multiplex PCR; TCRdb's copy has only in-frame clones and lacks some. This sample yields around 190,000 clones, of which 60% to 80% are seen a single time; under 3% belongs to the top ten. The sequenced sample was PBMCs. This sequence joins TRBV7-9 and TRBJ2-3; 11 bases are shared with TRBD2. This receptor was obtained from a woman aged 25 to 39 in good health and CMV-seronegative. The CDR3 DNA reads TGTGCCAGCAGCGAGGGACTAGCGGACACAGATACGCAGTATTTT. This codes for CASSEGLADTDTQYF.